The sequence of this T cell receptor (beta chain) was determined in a study of shared clonotypes between healthy human individuals. The data were produced by immunoSEQ multiplex PCR, yet TCRdb's version contains in-frame clones alone and is incomplete. The table has about 1.1 million clones, about 72% seen once. Trimming shortened V by 5 bases and J by 1 base, and 13 bases separated the two germline ends. CDR3 length equals 14 residues. Germline CDR1 reads SGHRS; CDR2 reads YFSETQ. The origin of this receptor is a young man in good health. Some clones in this sample may be carry-over from other donors' samples. The rearrangement uses TRBV5-1 and TRBJ2-7; D perhaps matches TRBD1 (6 bases). Material for sequencing was memory CD4+ T cells from PBMCs. Indicated subset: CD45RA-negative fraction. The DNA for the CDR3 is TGCGCCAGCAGTTTTGGGACACCTTCCTACGAGCAGTACTTC. Translated: CASSFGTPSYEQYF.